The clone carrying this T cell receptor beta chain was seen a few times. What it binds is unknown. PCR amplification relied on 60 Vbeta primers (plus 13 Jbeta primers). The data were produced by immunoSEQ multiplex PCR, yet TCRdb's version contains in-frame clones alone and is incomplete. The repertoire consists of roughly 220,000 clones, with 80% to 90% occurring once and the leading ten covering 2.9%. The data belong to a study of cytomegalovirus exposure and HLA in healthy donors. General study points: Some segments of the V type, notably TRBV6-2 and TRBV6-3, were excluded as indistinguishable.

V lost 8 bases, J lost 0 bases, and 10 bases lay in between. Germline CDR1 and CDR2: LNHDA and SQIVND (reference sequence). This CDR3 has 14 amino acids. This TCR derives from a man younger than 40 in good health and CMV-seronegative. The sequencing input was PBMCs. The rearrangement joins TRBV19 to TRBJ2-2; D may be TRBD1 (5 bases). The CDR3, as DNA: TGTGCCAGTCGAGACAGAGCGAACACCGGGGAGCTGTTTTTT. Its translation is CASRDRANTGELFF.